The sequence of this TCR beta chain was determined in a study of CD8+CD57+ T cells in acquired aplastic anemia. Study details: Roughly 3.2 ug was the average amount of DNA from sorted CD4+ and CD8+ cells.

As regards this clonotype: As yet, its antigen is unknown.

Looked up from germline, CDR1 is LNHNV and CDR2 is YYDKDF (reference sequence). This CDR3 is built from 12 residues. Deletions cut 2 bases from V and 9 bases from J, with 8 bases between. Study outcomes and limitations: CD8+ Simpson's diversity did not differ significantly between patients and controls. Patients and controls were found to share 25 to 30 CD8+ CDR3 sequences.

Genomic DNA acted as the template from which TCR beta VDJ combination and CDR3 sequence profiling were carried out. In TCRdb, the reads were re-called with MiXCR into one record per CDR3 protein. The table records roughly 180,000 distinct CDR3 sequences, less than 65% of them present only once. The receptor's source is a human donor with severe aplastic anemia or a healthy control (not recorded which). Material: sorted CD4+, CD8+, or CD8+CD57+ T cells (not recorded which) from PBMCs. The J gene is TRBJ2-1, the V gene TRBV15; D remains ambiguous. The CDR3, as DNA: TGTGCCACCAGCAGAAGGTGGGGTGAGCAGTTCTTC. This encodes CATSRRWGEQFF. The entire variable domain, with the rest obtained from reference TRBV15 and TRBJ2-1, is as follows: DAMVIQNPRYQVTQFGKPVTLSCSQTLNHNVMYWYQQKSSQAPKLLFHYYDKDFNNEADTPDNFQSRRPNTSFCFLDIRSPGLGDTAMYLCATSRRWGEQFFGPGTRLTVL.